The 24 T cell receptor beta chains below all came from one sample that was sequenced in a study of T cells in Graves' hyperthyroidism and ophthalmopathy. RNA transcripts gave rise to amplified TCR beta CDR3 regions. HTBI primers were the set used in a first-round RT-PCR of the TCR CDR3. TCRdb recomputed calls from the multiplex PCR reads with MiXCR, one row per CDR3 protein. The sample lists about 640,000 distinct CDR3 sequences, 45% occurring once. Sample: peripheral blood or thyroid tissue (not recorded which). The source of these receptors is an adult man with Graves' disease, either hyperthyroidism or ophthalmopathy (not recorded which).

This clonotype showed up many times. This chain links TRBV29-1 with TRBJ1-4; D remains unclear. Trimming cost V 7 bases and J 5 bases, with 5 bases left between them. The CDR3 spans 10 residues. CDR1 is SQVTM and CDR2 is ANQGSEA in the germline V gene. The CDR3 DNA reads TGCAGCGGGTCCAATGAAAAACTGTTTTTT. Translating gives CSGSNEKLFF.

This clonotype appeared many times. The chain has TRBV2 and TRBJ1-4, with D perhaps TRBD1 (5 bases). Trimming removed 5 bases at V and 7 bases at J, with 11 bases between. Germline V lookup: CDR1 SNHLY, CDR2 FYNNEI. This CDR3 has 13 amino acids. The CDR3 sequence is CASSWTGGEKLFF. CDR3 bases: TGTGCCAGCAGTTGGACGGGGGGTGAAAAACTGTTTTTT. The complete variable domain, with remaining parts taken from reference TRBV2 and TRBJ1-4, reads EPEVTQTPSHQVTQMGQEVILRCVPISNHLYFYWYRQILGQKVEFLVSFYNNEISEKSEIFDDQFSVERPDGSNFTLKIRSTKLEDSAMYFCASSWTGGEKLFFGSGTQLSVL.

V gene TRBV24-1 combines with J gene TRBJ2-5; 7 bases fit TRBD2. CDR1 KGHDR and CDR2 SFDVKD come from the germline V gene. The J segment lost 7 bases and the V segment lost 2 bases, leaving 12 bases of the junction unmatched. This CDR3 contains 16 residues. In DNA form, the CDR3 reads TGTGCCACCAGTGATTCCCTATCGGGGAGGGTTTCGACCCAGTACTTC. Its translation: CATSDSLSGRVSTQYF.

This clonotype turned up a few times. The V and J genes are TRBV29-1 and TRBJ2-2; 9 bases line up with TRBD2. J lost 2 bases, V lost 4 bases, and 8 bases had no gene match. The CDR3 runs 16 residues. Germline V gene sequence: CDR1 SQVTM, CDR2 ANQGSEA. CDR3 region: CSVVARAGGNTGELFF. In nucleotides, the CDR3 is TGCAGCGTTGTAGCTCGAGCGGGAGGCAACACCGGGGAGCTGTTTTTT.

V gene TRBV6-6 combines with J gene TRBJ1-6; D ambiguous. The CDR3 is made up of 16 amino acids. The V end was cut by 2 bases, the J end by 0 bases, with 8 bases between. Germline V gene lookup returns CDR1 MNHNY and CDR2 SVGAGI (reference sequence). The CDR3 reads CASSYEESSYNSPLHF. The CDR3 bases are TGTGCCAGCAGTTACGAAGAGAGCTCCTATAATTCACCCCTCCACTTT.

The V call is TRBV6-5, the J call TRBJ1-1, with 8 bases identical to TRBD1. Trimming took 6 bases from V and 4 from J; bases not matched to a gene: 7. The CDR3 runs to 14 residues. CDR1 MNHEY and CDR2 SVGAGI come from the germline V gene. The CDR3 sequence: CASSGDRFPTEAFF. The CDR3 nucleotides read TGTGCCAGCAGCGGGGACAGGTTCCCCACTGAAGCTTTCTTT.

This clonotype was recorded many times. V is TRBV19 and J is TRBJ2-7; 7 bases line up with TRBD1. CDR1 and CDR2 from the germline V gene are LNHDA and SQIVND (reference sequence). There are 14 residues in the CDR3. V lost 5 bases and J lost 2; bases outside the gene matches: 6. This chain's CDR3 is CASSVEGTAYEQYF. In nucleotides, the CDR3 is TGTGCCAGTAGTGTCGAGGGGACAGCCTACGAGCAGTACTTC.

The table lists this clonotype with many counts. The chain's CDR3 is CASSLVGETQYF. In nucleotides, the CDR3 is TGTGCCAGCAGCTTAGTGGGGGAGACCCAGTACTTC. The chain recombines TRBV7-9 with TRBJ2-5; no clear D. The CDR3 totals 12 residues. Trimming cost V 1 base and J 5 bases, with 5 bases left between them. From germline, CDR1 is SEHNR and CDR2 FQNEAQ (reference sequence).

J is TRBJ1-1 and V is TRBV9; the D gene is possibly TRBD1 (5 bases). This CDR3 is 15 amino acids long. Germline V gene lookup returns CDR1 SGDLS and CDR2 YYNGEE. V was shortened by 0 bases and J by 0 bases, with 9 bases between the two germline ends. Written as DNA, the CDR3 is TGTGCCAGCAGCGTAGACGGGGGAATGAACACTGAAGCTTTCTTT. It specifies CASSVDGGMNTEAFF.

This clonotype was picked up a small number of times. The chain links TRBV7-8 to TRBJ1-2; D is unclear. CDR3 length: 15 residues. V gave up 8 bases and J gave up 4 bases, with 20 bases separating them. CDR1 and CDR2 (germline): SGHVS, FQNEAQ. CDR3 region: CASGRRVGAIYGYTF. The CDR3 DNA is TGTGCCAGCGGGAGACGGGTGGGCGCGATCTATGGCTACACCTTC.

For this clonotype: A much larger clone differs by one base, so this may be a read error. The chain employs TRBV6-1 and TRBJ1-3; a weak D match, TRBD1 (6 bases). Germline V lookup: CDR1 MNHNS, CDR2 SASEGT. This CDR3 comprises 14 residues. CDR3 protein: CASREGGSGNTIYF. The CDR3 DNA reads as TGTGCCAGCAGGGAAGGGGGCTCTGGAAACACCATATATTTT.

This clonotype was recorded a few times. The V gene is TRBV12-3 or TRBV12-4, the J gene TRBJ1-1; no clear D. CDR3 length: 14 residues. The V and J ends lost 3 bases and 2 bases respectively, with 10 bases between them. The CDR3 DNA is TGTGCCAGCAGTTTCTCGACAACTAACACTGAAGCTTTCTTT. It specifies CASSFSTTNTEAFF.

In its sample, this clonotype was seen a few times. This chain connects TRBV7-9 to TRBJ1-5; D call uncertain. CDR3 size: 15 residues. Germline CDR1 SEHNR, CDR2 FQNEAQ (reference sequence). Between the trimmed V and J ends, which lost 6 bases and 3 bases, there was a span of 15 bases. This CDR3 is CASSQNTEHNQPQHF. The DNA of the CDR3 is TGTGCCAGCAGTCAAAATACAGAACACAATCAGCCCCAGCATTTT.

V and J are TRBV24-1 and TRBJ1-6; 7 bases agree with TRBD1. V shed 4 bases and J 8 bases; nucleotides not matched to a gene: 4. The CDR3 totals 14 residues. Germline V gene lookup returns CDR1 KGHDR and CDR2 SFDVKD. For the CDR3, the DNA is TGTGCCACCAGTGAGACAGGGCTCGATTCACCCCTCCACTTT. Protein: CATSETGLDSPLHF.

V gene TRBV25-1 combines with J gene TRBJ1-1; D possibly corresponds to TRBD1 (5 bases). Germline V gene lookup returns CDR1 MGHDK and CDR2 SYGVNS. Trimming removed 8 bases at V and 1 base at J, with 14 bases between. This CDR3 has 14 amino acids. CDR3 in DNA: TGTGCCAGCTTGGAGGAGGGGCAGAACACTGAAGCTTTCTTT. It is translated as CASLEEGQNTEAFF.

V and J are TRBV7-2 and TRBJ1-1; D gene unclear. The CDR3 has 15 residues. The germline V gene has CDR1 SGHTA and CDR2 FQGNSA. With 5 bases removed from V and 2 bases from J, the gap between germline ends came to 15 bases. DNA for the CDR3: TGTGCCAGCAGCCCATCCCCAGGCTACAACACTGAAGCTTTCTTT. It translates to CASSPSPGYNTEAFF.

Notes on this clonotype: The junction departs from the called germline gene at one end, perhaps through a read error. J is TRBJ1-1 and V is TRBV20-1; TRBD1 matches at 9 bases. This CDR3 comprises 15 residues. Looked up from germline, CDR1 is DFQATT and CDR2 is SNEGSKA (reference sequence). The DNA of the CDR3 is TGCAGTGCTAGAGTGACAGGGGGGGTTGAGACTGAAGTTTTCTTT. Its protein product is CSARVTGGVETEVFF.

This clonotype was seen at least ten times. CDR3 in amino acids: CASSESMAGQETQYF. CDR3 sequence (DNA): TGCGCCAGCAGTGAGTCGATGGCAGGCCAAGAGACCCAGTACTTC. The J gene is TRBJ2-5, the V gene TRBV10-1; D remains unclear. The germline V gene has CDR1 WNHNN and CDR2 SYGVQD (reference sequence). The ends were cut back, 0 bases at V and 1 base at J, with 9 bases in the middle. The CDR3 totals 15 residues.

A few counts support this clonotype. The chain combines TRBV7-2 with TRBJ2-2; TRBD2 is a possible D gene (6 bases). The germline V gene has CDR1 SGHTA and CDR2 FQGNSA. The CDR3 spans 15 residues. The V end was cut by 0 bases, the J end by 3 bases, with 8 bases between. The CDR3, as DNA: TGTGCCAGCAGCTTAGCGGGACTCTACACCGGGGAGCTGTTTTTT. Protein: CASSLAGLYTGELFF.

The CDR3 loop is CATSRVLGMGEKLFF. In nucleotides, the CDR3 is TGTGCCACCAGCAGAGTGCTCGGGATGGGGGAAAAACTGTTTTTT. The genes are TRBV15 and TRBJ1-4; no clear D gene. Germline V gene lookup returns CDR1 LNHNV and CDR2 YYDKDF (reference sequence). The V gene lost 1 base and the J gene lost 8 bases, with 14 bases spanning the gap. The CDR3 length is 15 residues.

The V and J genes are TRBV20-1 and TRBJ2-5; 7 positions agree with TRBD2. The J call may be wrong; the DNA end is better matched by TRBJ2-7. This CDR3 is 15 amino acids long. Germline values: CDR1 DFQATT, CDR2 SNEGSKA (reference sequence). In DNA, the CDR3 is TGCAGTGCTACACCGGATGGGGCGCCGGGAGGCGAGCAGTACTTC. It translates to CSATPDGAPGGEQYF.

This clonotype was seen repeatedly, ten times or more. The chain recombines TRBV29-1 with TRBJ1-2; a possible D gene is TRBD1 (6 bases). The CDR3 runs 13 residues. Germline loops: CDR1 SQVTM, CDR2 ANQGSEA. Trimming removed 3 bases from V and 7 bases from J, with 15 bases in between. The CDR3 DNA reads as TGCAGCGTTGATCATACAGGGTTCGCTGGCTACACCTTC. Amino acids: CSVDHTGFAGYTF.

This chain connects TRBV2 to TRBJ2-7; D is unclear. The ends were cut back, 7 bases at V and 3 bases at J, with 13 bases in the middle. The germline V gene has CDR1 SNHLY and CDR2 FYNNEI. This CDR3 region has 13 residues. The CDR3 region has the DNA TGTGCCAGCAAGGTTAACAACGACTACGAGCAGTACTTC. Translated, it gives CASKVNNDYEQYF. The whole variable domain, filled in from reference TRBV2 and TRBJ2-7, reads EPEVTQTPSHQVTQMGQEVILRCVPISNHLYFYWYRQILGQKVEFLVSFYNNEISEKSEIFDDQFSVERPDGSNFTLKIRSTKLEDSAMYFCASKVNNDYEQYFGPGTRLTVT.

The CDR3 protein is CASSVWAGGRSQPQHF. Written as DNA, the CDR3 is TGTGCCAGCAGTGTTTGGGCAGGGGGTCGCAGTCAGCCCCAGCATTTT. The chain recombines TRBV2 with TRBJ1-5, with 7 bases aligning to TRBD1. The germline V gene has CDR1 SNHLY and CDR2 FYNNEI. The junction had 12 bases not matched to a gene; V was cut back by 4 bases and J by 6 bases. CDR3 length equals 16 residues.